This TCR beta chain was observed in a study of cytomegalovirus exposure and HLA in healthy donors. Study findings and constraints: It was reported that the classifier diagnosed cytomegalovirus status with high specificity and sensitivity in both the original and validation cohorts. A few CMV-associated chains proved CMV antigen-specific in vitro.

The PCR ran on 60 Vbeta and 13 Jbeta primers. The repertoire was sequenced with immunoSEQ multiplex PCR; TCRdb's copy has only in-frame clones and lacks some. Here the sample spans approximately 80,000 clones, around 70% being singletons. As concerns this clone: Its antigen is as yet unknown.

Trimming removed 4 bases from V and 1 base from J; junction bases left unmatched: 4. Looked up from germline, CDR1 is SQVTM and CDR2 is ANQGSEA. The CDR3 is made up of 14 amino acids. The genes are TRBV29-1 and TRBJ1-5; 7 bases agree with TRBD1. Sequencing input: PBMCs. The TCR comes from a woman aged 40-49 years in good health and CMV-seropositive. CDR3 bases: TGCAGCGTTGGACAGGGTACCAGCAATCAGCCCCAGCATTTT. Protein: CSVGQGTSNQPQHF.